This TCR beta chain was sequenced during a study of blood T cells in healthy people across ages (dated by TCRdb to 2014 to 2015). At the level of the whole study: In model experiments, template switching captured roughly one uniquely barcoded TCR beta cDNA molecule for every two T cells. Using deep sequencing normalized with unique cDNA molecular identifiers, the study measured how TCR beta repertoire diversity changes with age. Donors were grouped into four age groups: young (average approximately 16 years), middle-aged (39), aged (around 56) and long-lived (around 80). To avoid experimental bias, donors of different ages were distributed randomly across sequencing lanes. Two additional independent replicas of 1 million unique cDNA reads from the same blood draw were analyzed for two donors (one aged 18 to 30 and one aged 80 or older).

A note on this clonotype: The clone's antigen remains unknown. Base qualities are missing; no much larger clone stands one base away.

Broader findings and caveats from the paper: Because donor CMV infection status was unknown, age-related changes in expanded clonotypes were potentially confounded. Compared with the aged group, the long-lived group had more naive CD4+ T cells, fewer expanded clones and increased TCR diversity, a pattern suggesting age selection. There was a strong correlation between observed TCR beta diversity and the percentage of naive T cells measured by flow cytometry. Bulk unsorted PBMC profiling prevented conclusive comparison of naive and antigen-experienced compartments. Observed TCR beta diversity per million T cells fell roughly linearly with age, and a significant reduction was already apparent by age around 40. Estimates of total diversity based on one million sequenced T cells were considered lower bounds and underestimates.

Library preparation employed 5' RACE. Sequencing instrument: Illumina HiSeq 2500. A second PCR of about 7 to 12 cycles was run with a J-beta primer mix and a sample-barcoded 5' primer. A template-switch 5' adaptor carrying 12 random nucleotides introduced a unique molecular identifier onto each TCR beta cDNA molecule. Each sample yielded at least 3 million CDR3-containing paired-end reads. All of the RNA was converted into first-strand cDNA using the Mint cDNA synthesis kit, with a TRBC-specific oligonucleotide serving as the primer. All cDNA was treated with uracil-DNA glycosylase and then went through a first 18-cycle PCR with the universal primers M1SS and BC2_uni_R. In the original analysis: Normalization of each sample was performed by random selection of 1 million high-quality reads, each carrying a distinct molecular identifier. Reads with shared molecular identifiers were discarded instead of being binned into consensus sequences. MiTCR, with a Q25 quality threshold and the strictest error-elimination algorithm, was used for CDR3 identification, clonotype clustering and error correction. Lower-bound total TCR beta diversity was estimated with a nonparametric unseen species model using Euler transformation. TCRdb applied fastp at Q25 and MiXCR to the public reads, then kept only in-frame beta chains. Duplicate CDR3 protein sequences are folded into a single record with the most common DNA and genes. The V and J calls, along with clone size, are taken from TCRdb and not from the paper's own processing. The sample yields about 580,000 distinct CDR3 sequences; around half were counted once. The ten most abundant clones make up around 25% of the sample.

From the cysteine up to the phenylalanine, the CDR3 has a length of 13 residues. The retained sequence is limited to the CDR3, 39 bases, with the frame set at the first base. V and J lose 6 bases and 8 bases, and a span of 14 bases separates them. CDR1 and CDR2, looked up from the germline V gene (reference sequence), are MNHEY and SMNVEV. The donors were 40 or so Caucasian individuals from Russia, aged about 6 to 95 years, who were systemically healthy. Each donor gave approximately 9.4 milliliters of peripheral blood, drawn into EDTA-treated Vacutainer tubes. PBMCs were isolated by Ficoll-Paque density-gradient centrifugation, with at least 7 million obtained per sample. Total RNA, at least 6 micrograms per sample, was extracted from PBMCs with Trizol reagent. Naive CD45RAhigh/CD27high T cell percentages were measured by flow cytometry on a PBMC aliquot from every donor.

The rearrangement combines TRBV27 with TRBJ2-1; matching of 5 bases hints at TRBD1 as the D gene. The sample was blood. The TCR was taken from an older man in good health. The sequence in DNA is TGTGCCAGCAGCCCATGGGGCCTCGATGAGCAGTTCTTC. This yields the protein CASSPWGLDEQFF.